A single TCR beta chain is shown here with its context. V trimming: 8 bases; J trimming: 3 bases; junction bases outside the gene matches: 5. This CDR3 has 15 amino acids. The germline gives CDR1 LNHDA, CDR2 SQIVND (reference sequence). The data were obtained in a study of blood T cell repertoires in COVID-19. Across the study: The United States, Italy and Spain supplied acute and convalescent COVID-19 samples. PBMCs, B-cell-depleted T cells, or T cells provided the cDNA or gDNA that made up the material.

The method was immunoSEQ multiplex PCR; TCRdb's version includes in-frame clones alone and lacks a portion of them. Among approximately 290,000 clones listed, 70% to 90% were seen once. Participants' reported clinical history set cohort assignment. Donors of Cohort 3 who recovered were those that had two negative PCRs, clearance, or symptom resolution. The rearrangement links TRBV19 to TRBJ2-3; 13 bases are shared with TRBD2. The material sequenced was PBMCs or T cells enriched from blood (not recorded which). This sequence originates from a woman in her thirties who had recovered from COVID-19. The CDR3 nucleotides are TGTGCCAGTGGCTTACTAGCGGGGGGGACAGATACGCAGTATTTT. Amino acids: CASGLLAGGTDTQYF. The whole variable domain, remainder taken from reference TRBV19 and TRBJ2-3, is DGGITQSPKYLFRKEGQNVTLSCEQNLNHDAMYWYRQDPGQGLRLIYYSQIVNDFQKGDIAEGYSVSREKKESFPLTVTSAQKNPTAFYLCASGLLAGGTDTQYFGPGTRLTVL.